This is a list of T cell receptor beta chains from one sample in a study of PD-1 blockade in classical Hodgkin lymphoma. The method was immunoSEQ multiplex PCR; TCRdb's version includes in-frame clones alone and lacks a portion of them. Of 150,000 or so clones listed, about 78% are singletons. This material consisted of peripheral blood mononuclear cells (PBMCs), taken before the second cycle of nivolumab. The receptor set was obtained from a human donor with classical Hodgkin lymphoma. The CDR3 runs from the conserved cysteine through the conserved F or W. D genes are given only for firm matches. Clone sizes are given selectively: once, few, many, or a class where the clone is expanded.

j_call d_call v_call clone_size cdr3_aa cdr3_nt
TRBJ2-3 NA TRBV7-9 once CASSLGPATDTQYF TGTGCCAGCAGCTTAGGCCCCGCCACAGATACGCAGTATTTT
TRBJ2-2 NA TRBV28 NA CASTKYGNTGELFF TGTGCCAGCACTAAGTACGGCAACACCGGGGAGCTGTTTTTT
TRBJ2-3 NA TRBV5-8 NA CASSLNRVGTDTQYF TGTGCCAGCAGCTTGAATCGAGTAGGCACAGATACGCAGTATTTT
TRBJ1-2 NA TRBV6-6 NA CASSYGGGPNYGYTF TGTGCCAGCAGTTACGGGGGAGGGCCTAACTATGGCTACACCTTC
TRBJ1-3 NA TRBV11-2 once CASSLQGFENTIYF TGTGCCAGCAGCTTGCAGGGCTTTGAAAACACCATATATTTT
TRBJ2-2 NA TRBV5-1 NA CASSEGLGMFF TGCGCCAGCAGCGAAGGGCTAGGCATGTTTTTT
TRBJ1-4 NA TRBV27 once CASSLQPGPLGEKLFF TGTGCCAGCAGCCTACAACCGGGACCCCTGGGGGAAAAACTGTTTTTT
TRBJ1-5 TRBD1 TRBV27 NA CASSLDRGGQPQHF TGTGCCAGCAGTTTAGACAGGGGCGGTCAGCCCCAGCATTTT
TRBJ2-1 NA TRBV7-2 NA CASRYTYNEQFF TGTGCCAGCAGGTATACCTACAATGAGCAGTTCTTC
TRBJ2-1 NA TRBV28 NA CASAPTGRRDNEQFF TGTGCCAGCGCCCCGACAGGCCGCCGCGACAATGAGCAGTTCTTC
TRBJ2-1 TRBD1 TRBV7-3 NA CASSLLDRPNEQFF TGTGCCAGCAGCTTACTGGACAGGCCCAATGAGCAGTTCTTC
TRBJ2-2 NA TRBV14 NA CASSQRPNTGELFF TGTGCCAGCAGCCAGCGGCCTAACACCGGGGAGCTGTTTTTT
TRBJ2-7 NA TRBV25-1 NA CASSVGQAYYEQYF TGTGCCAGCAGTGTTGGACAAGCTTATTACGAGCAGTACTTC
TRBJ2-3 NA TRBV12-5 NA CASGLAITDTQYF TGTGCTAGTGGTTTGGCCATCACAGATACGCAGTATTTT
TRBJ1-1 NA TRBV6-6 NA CASSYRPAGVTEAFF TGTGCCAGCAGTTACCGTCCGGCGGGTGTTACTGAAGCTTTCTTT
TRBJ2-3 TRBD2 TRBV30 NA CALPLAGEGDTQYF TGTGCCTTACCATTAGCGGGAGAAGGAGATACGCAGTATTTT
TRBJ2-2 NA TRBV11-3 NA CASSLRAGELFF TGTGCCAGCAGCTTAAGGGCCGGGGAGCTGTTTTTT
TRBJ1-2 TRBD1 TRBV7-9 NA CASSVRGTGGLNYGYTF TGTGCCAGCAGCGTCCGAGGGACAGGGGGCTTAAACTATGGCTACACCTTC
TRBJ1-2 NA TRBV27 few CASSEIGQYGYTF TGTGCCAGCAGCGAAATCGGGCAGTATGGCTACACCTTC
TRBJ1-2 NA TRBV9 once CASSVGREANYGYTF TGTGCCAGCAGCGTAGGGAGGGAGGCCAACTATGGCTACACCTTC
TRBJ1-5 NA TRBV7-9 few CASSPLDQPQHF TGTGCCAGCAGCCCTTTAGATCAGCCCCAGCATTTT
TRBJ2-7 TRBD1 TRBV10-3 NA CAISEPRTGYPYEQYF TGTGCCATCAGTGAGCCGAGGACAGGGTACCCCTACGAGCAGTACTTC
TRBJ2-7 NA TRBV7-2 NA CASSFRRNSYEQYF TGTGCCAGCAGCTTCAGACGGAACTCCTACGAGCAGTACTTC
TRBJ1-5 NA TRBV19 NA CASRVADQPQHF TGTGCCAGTAGGGTGGCGGATCAGCCCCAGCATTTT
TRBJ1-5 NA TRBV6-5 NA CASSSLQGARVQPQHF TGTGCCAGCAGTTCCCTTCAGGGTGCTAGGGTTCAGCCCCAGCATTTT
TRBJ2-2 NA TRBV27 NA CASSSDWRWAGELFF TGTGCCAGCAGTTCGGACTGGCGATGGGCCGGGGAGCTGTTTTTT
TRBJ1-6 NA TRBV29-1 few CSVELGSGPLHF TGCAGCGTTGAACTGGGCTCGGGACCCCTCCACTTT
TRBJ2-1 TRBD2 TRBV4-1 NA CASSQDWRTSGRSSYNEQFF TGCGCCAGCAGCCAAGATTGGCGGACTAGCGGGAGGAGCTCCTACAATGAGCAGTTCTTC
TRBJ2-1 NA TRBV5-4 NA CASSATTVPGNEQFF TGTGCCAGCAGCGCAACCACTGTCCCCGGCAATGAGCAGTTCTTC
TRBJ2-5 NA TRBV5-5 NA CASSSSAWGLETQYF TGTGCCAGCAGCTCGTCTGCGTGGGGCTTAGAGACCCAGTACTTC
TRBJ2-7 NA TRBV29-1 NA CSVESRGTRSANSYEQYF TGCAGCGTTGAATCACGGGGTACTAGGAGCGCAAACTCCTACGAGCAGTACTTC
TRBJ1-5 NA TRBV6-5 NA CADQVRDNQPQHF TGTGCCGACCAGGTAAGGGACAATCAGCCCCAGCATTTT
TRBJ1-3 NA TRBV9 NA CASSVDISSGNTIYF TGTGCCAGCAGCGTCGACATCTCCTCTGGAAACACCATATATTTT
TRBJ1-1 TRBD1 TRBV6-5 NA CASSARQGARTEAFF TGTGCCAGCAGTGCACGACAGGGGGCGCGCACTGAAGCTTTCTTT
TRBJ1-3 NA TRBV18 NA CASSPAAGRGSGNTIYF TGTGCCAGCTCACCAGCGGCGGGAAGGGGCTCTGGAAACACCATATATTTT
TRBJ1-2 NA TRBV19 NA CASSPSGGGYGYTF TGTGCCAGTAGCCCTTCCGGGGGGGGATATGGCTACACCTTC
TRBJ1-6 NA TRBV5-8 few CASSLVGGRKDSPLHF TGTGCCAGCAGCTTGGTGGGGGGTCGGAAGGATTCACCCCTCCACTTT
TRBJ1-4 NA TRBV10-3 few CAISGTDEKLFF TGTGCCATCAGTGGGACAGATGAAAAACTGTTTTTT
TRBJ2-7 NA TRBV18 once CASSPERQTSSYEQYF TGTGCCAGCTCACCAGAACGCCAGACAAGCTCCTACGAGCAGTACTTC
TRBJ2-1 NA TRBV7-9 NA CASSPKLPGGAAGEQFF TGTGCCAGCAGCCCTAAATTGCCCGGGGGCGCGGCCGGGGAGCAGTTCTTC
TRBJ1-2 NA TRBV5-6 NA CASSLYLRRGYTF TGTGCCAGCAGCTTGTACCTCCGGAGAGGCTACACCTTC
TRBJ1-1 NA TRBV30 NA CACAFGGGPTEAFF TGTGCCTGTGCATTCGGGGGGGGTCCAACTGAAGCTTTCTTT
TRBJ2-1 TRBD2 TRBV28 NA CASSLRTSGIHNEQFF TGTGCCAGCAGTCTTCGGACTAGCGGGATTCACAATGAGCAGTTCTTC
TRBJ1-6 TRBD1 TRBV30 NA CAWSLRGPAPLHF TGTGCCTGGAGTTTGAGGGGGCCGGCACCCCTCCACTTT
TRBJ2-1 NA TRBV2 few CASRPRDSLQASGQFF TGTGCCAGCAGGCCCCGGGACAGCCTACAGGCTAGCGGACAGTTCTTC
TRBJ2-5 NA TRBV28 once CASSPGWGRGETQYF TGTGCCAGCAGCCCAGGTTGGGGGAGGGGGGAGACCCAGTACTTC
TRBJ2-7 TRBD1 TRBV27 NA CASSFWDRNYEQYF TGTGCCAGCAGTTTTTGGGACAGGAACTACGAGCAGTACTTC
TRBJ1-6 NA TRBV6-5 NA CASGEGMDSPLHF TGTGCCAGCGGAGAGGGGATGGATTCACCCCTCCACTTT
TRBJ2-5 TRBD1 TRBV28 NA CASSPDRGYQETQYF TGTGCCAGCAGTCCGGACAGGGGGTACCAAGAGACCCAGTACTTC
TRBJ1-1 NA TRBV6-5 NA CASNFDKNTEAFF TGTGCCAGCAACTTCGACAAGAACACTGAAGCTTTCTTT
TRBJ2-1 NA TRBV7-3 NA CASSATNSAYNEQFF TGTGCCAGCAGCGCGACTAACAGTGCTTACAATGAGCAGTTCTTC
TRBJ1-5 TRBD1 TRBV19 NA CATLRDRDGNQPQHF TGTGCCACCTTGAGGGACAGGGATGGCAATCAGCCCCAGCATTTT
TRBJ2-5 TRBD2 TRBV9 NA CASSVGTSGGAGQETQYF TGTGCCAGCAGCGTAGGAACGAGCGGGGGGGCAGGGCAAGAGACCCAGTACTTC
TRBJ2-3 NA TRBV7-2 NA CASSLVGLRTYTDTQYF TGTGCCAGCAGCCTTGTTGGGTTGCGGACTTACACAGATACGCAGTATTTT
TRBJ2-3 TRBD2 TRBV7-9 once CASSQTSGGALQYF TGTGCCAGCAGCCAAACTAGCGGGGGAGCCCTGCAGTATTTT
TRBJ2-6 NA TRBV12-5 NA CASGLGPGNSGANVLTF TGTGCTAGTGGTTTGGGCCCGGGGAACTCTGGGGCCAACGTCCTGACTTTC
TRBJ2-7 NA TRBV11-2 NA CASSLSGTTQYF TGTGCCAGCAGCTTATCAGGGACGACGCAGTACTTC